A single sample gave rise to the 5 T cell receptor beta chains below, sequenced in a study of blood T cell repertoires in COVID-19. Only in-frame clones appear in the TCRdb table, and some are missing; sequencing was by immunoSEQ multiplex PCR. This table has around 220,000 clones, roughly 89% appearing once. The sample taken for sequencing was PBMCs or T cells enriched from blood (not recorded which). The receptors come from a woman in her forties who had recovered from COVID-19.

The chain joins TRBV28 to TRBJ1-1, with D hard to call. V lost 2 bases and J lost 7, with 8 bases in between. The CDR3 extends over 12 amino acids. CDR1 is MDHEN and CDR2 is SYDVKM in the germline V gene. CDR3 DNA: TGTGCCAGCAGTTTAGGGAGAATTGAAGCTTTCTTT. This gives the protein CASSLGRIEAFF. The whole variable domain, filled in from reference TRBV28 and TRBJ1-1, reads DVKVTQSSRYLVKRTGEKVFLECVQDMDHENMFWYRQDPGLGLRLIYFSYDVKMKEKGDIPEGYSVSREKKERFSLILESASTNQTSMYLCASSLGRIEAFFGQGTRLTVV.

This chain joins TRBV28 and TRBJ1-4; the match to TRBD1 covers 10 bases. Unmatched junction bases numbered 6, after V lost 6 bases and J lost 5 bases. CDR1 and CDR2 (germline): MDHEN, SYDVKM. This CDR3 comprises 15 residues. In DNA form, the CDR3 reads TGTGCCAGCAGCCGACAGGGGGCTCAGAATGAAAAACTGTTTTTT. It is translated as CASSRQGAQNEKLFF.

The V gene is TRBV6-5, the J gene TRBJ2-2; TRBD2 is a possible D gene (8 bases). Germline V gene sequence: CDR1 MNHEY, CDR2 SVGAGI. The ends were cut back, 11 bases at V and 3 bases at J, with 16 bases in the middle. The CDR3 length is 14 residues. The CDR3, as DNA: TGTGCCGGACAGGACGGGGGGGACACCGGGGAGCTGTTTTTT. Translating gives CAGQDGGDTGELFF.

This clone was detected a few times. V is TRBV4-1 and J is TRBJ2-3; possible D gene TRBD1, 5 bases. The V end was cut by 0 bases, the J end by 6 bases, with 13 bases between. The CDR3 consists of 15 residues. Per the germline V gene, CDR1 is MGHRA and CDR2 is YSYEKL. The CDR3 loop reads CASSQDRAGRDTQYF. The CDR3 DNA follows: TGCGCCAGCAGCCAAGACAGGGCAGGAAGGGATACGCAGTATTTT.

The DNA of the CDR3 is TGTGCCAGCAGTGAAGTGGCAGGCAGGGGTCAGCCCCAGCATTTT. This translates into CASSEVAGRGQPQHF. V gene TRBV6-1 combines with J gene TRBJ1-5; D possibly corresponds to TRBD1 (6 bases). Per the germline V gene, CDR1 is MNHNS and CDR2 is SASEGT. This CDR3 has 15 amino acids. V shed 1 base and J shed 6 bases, with 13 bases lying between them.